The 9 T cell receptor beta chains in this list originate from one sample, sequenced in a study of response to subunit inactivated influenza vaccine. TCRdb used MiXCR to reprocess the RT-PCR reads, holding one entry per CDR3 protein. The table includes roughly 500,000 distinct CDR3 sequences, roughly 27% detected once. The sample consisted of CD4+ T cells sorted from PBMCs, taken roughly 5 days after vaccination. The origin of the receptors is a man aged 45-65 years who received an inactivated influenza vaccine.

The V and J genes are TRBV20-1 and TRBJ2-7; D is possibly TRBD1 or TRBD2 (5 bases each). Germline values: CDR1 DFQATT, CDR2 SNEGSKA (reference sequence). This CDR3 spans 12 amino acids. The V end lost 6 bases, the J end lost 3 bases, and 12 bases lay between the germline ends. CDR3 sequence: CSARGGRYEQYF. The CDR3 nucleotides read TGCAGTGCCCGGGGCGGCCGCTACGAGCAGTACTTC.

This clonotype was seen at least ten times. The chain is built from TRBV20-1 and TRBJ2-4; 7 bases agree with TRBD1. Germline CDR1 is DFQATT and CDR2 is SNEGSKA (reference sequence). This CDR3 has 12 amino acids. V shed 1 base and J 11 bases; nucleotides not matched to a gene: 5. Written as DNA, the CDR3 is TGCAGTGCTAGAGCACAGGGGTTTCTTCAGTACTTC. It translates to CSARAQGFLQYF.

The gene calls are TRBV12-3 or TRBV12-4 and TRBJ2-7; 8 bases agree with TRBD1. J lost 3 bases, V lost 6 bases, and 7 bases had no gene match. The CDR3 is made up of 14 amino acids. Here the CDR3 reads CASSPGGSHYEQYF. For the CDR3, the DNA is TGTGCCAGCAGCCCAGGGGGCTCCCACTACGAGCAGTACTTC.

In its sample, this clonotype was seen many times. The chain carries TRBV7-9 and TRBJ1-1; D is uncertain. V lost 1 base, J lost 5 bases, and 5 bases lay in between. The V gene's germline CDR1 is SEHNR and CDR2 FQNEAQ (reference sequence). This CDR3 comprises 12 residues. CDR3 region: CASSLGKTEAFF. In DNA, the CDR3 is TGTGCCAGCAGCTTAGGGAAGACTGAAGCTTTCTTT. The full variable domain, completed using reference TRBV7-9 and TRBJ1-1, is DTGVSQNPRHKITKRGQNVTFRCDPISEHNRLYWYRQTLGQGPEFLTYFQNEAQLEKSRLLSDRFSAERPKGSFSTLEIQRTEQGDSAMYLCASSLGKTEAFFGQGTRLTVV.

This clonotype was counted a few times. This rearrangement joins TRBV6-1 to TRBJ1-6; 11 positions match TRBD1. In germline, CDR1 is MNHNS, CDR2 SASEGT. This CDR3 is built from 15 residues. V shed 5 bases, J shed 10 bases, and the junction held 7 bases outside the gene matches. CDR3: CASSRMRDRGSPLHF. For the CDR3, the DNA is TGTGCCAGCAGTCGCATGAGGGACAGGGGGTCACCCCTCCACTTT.

In its sample, this clonotype was seen a few times. This chain uses TRBV14 with TRBJ2-1; TRBD2 matches 8 bases. This CDR3 has 19 amino acids. J lost 6 bases, V lost 1 base, and 17 bases had no gene match. Per the germline V gene, CDR1 is SGHDN and CDR2 is FVKESK. The CDR3 DNA reads as TGTGCCAGCAGCCAAGGGAGGGTCCATGGGACTAGACGGTCCAATGAGCAGTTCTTC. Protein sequence: CASSQGRVHGTRRSNEQFF.

The chain joins TRBV5-1 to TRBJ1-2; 8 nucleotides line up with TRBD1. The CDR3 is made up of 14 amino acids. V trimming: 3 bases; J trimming: 1 base; junction bases outside the gene matches: 2. Germline V gene lookup returns CDR1 SGHRS and CDR2 YFSETQ. The CDR3 reads CASSWDRSNYGYTF. As DNA, the CDR3 is TGCGCCAGCAGCTGGGACAGGAGTAACTATGGCTACACCTTC.

This clonotype was counted at least ten times. This chain connects TRBV11-2 to TRBJ1-2, with 7 bases matching TRBD1. Germline loops: CDR1 SGHAT, CDR2 FQNNGV. This CDR3 contains 13 residues. The junction had 4 bases not matched to a gene; V was cut back by 1 base and J by 8 bases. CDR3 bases: TGTGCCAGCAGCTTAGGGCAGGGGGAAGGCTACACCTTC. Encoded protein: CASSLGQGEGYTF.

This clonotype was counted a single time. The chain joins TRBV18 to TRBJ2-3; perhaps D is TRBD1 or TRBD2 (5 bases each). With 2 bases removed from V and 4 bases from J, the gap between germline ends came to 13 bases. This CDR3 has 15 amino acids. Germline CDR1 is KGHSH and CDR2 is LQKENI. The DNA of the CDR3 is TGTGCCAGCTCACCAGGGGGTCGAAGTGCAGATACGCAGTATTTT. As protein: CASSPGGRSADTQYF.